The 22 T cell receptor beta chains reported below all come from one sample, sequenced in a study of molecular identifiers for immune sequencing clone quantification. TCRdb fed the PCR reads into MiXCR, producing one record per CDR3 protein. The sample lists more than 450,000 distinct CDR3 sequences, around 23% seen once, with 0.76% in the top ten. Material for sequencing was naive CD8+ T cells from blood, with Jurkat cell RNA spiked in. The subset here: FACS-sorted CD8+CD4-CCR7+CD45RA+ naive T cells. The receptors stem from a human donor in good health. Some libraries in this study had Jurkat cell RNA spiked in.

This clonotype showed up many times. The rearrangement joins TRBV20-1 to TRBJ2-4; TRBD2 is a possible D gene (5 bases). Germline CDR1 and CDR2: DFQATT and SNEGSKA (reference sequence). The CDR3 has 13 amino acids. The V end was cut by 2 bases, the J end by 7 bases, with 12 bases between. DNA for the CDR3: TGCAGTGCTAGATTGGGAGATTTCAACATTCAGTACTTC. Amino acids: CSARLGDFNIQYF.

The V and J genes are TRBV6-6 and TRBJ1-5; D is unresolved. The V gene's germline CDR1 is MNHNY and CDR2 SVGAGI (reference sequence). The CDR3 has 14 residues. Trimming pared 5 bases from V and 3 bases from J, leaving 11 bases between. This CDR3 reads CASSPNLHNQPQHF. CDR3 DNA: TGTGCCAGCAGTCCGAACCTTCACAATCAGCCCCAGCATTTT.

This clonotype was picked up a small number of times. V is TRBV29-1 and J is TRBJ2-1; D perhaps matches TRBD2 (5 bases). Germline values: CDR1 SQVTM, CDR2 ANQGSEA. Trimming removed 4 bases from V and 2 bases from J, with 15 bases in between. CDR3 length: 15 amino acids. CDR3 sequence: CSVALGENAYNEQFF. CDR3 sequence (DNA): TGCAGCGTTGCTCTGGGAGAAAACGCCTACAATGAGCAGTTCTTC.

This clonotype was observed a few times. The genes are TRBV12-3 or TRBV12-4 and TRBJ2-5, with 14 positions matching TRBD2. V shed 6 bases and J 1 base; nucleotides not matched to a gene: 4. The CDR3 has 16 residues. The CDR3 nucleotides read TGTGCCAGCAGAGACGGACTAGCGGGGGGCCAAGAGACCCAGTACTTC. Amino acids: CASRDGLAGGQETQYF.

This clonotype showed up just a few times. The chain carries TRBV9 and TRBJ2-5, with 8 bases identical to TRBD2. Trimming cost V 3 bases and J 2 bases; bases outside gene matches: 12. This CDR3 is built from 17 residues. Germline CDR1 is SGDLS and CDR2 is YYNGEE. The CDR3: CASSEGLVLQPQETQYF. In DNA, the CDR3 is TGTGCCAGCAGCGAGGGACTAGTGCTACAACCACAAGAGACCCAGTACTTC.

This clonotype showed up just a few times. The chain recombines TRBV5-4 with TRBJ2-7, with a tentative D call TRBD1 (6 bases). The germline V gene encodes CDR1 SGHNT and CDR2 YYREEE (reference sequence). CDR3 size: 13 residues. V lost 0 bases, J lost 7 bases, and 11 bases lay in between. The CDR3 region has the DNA TGTGCCAGCAGCTTGGGGGACACCCGGGAGCAGTACTTC. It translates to CASSLGDTREQYF.

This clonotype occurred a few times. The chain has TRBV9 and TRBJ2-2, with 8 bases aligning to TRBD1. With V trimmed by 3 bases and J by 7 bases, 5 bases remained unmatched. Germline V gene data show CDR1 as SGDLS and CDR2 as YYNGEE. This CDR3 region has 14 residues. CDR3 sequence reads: CASSGRGRGGELFF. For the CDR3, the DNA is TGTGCCAGCAGCGGCAGGGGGCGAGGCGGGGAGCTGTTTTTT.

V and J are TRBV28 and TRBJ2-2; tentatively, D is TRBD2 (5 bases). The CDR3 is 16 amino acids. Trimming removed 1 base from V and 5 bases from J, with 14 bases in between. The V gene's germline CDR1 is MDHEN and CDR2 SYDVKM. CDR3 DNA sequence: TGTGCCAGCAGTTTATTACGGACCCCGGGGACCGGGGAGCTGTTTTTT. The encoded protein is CASSLLRTPGTGELFF. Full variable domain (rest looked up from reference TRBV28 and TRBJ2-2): DVKVTQSSRYLVKRTGEKVFLECVQDMDHENMFWYRQDPGLGLRLIYFSYDVKMKEKGDIPEGYSVSREKKERFSLILESASTNQTSMYLCASSLLRTPGTGELFFGEGSRLTVL.

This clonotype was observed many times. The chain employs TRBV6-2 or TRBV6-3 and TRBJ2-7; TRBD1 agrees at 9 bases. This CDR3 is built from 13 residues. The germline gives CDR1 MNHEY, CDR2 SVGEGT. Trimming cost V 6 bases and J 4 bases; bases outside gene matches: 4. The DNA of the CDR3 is TGTGCCAGCAGCTGGGGACAGGGATACGAGCAGTACTTC. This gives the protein CASSWGQGYEQYF.

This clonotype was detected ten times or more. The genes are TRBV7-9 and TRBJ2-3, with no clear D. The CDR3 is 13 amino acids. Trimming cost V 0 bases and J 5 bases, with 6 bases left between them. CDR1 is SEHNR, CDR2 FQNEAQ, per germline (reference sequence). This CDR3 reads CASSLAGEDTQYF. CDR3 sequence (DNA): TGTGCCAGCAGCTTAGCGGGTGAAGATACGCAGTATTTT.

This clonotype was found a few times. This CDR3 is CASSPLQGQETQYF. The CDR3 region has the DNA TGTGCCAGCAGCCCCCTACAGGGACAAGAGACCCAGTACTTC. J is TRBJ2-5 and V is TRBV27, with D perhaps matching TRBD1 (6 bases). The CDR3 runs 14 residues. Trimming shortened V by 6 bases and J by 2 bases, and 13 bases separated the two germline ends. Germline values: CDR1 MNHEY, CDR2 SMNVEV (reference sequence).

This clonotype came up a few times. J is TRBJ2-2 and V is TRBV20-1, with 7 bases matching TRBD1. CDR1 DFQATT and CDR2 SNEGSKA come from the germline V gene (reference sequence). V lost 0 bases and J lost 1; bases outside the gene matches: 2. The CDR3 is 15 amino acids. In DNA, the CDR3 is TGCAGTGCTAGAGAAAGGGGGCTGAACACCGGGGAGCTGTTTTTT. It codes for CSARERGLNTGELFF.

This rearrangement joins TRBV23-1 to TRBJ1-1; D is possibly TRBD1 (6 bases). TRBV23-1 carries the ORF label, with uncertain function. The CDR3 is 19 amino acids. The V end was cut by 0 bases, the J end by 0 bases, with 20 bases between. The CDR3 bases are TGCGCCAGCAGTCAATCGCGGGGGGCTTGGGGAGGGCTGAACACTGAAGCTTTCTTT. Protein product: CASSQSRGAWGGLNTEAFF.

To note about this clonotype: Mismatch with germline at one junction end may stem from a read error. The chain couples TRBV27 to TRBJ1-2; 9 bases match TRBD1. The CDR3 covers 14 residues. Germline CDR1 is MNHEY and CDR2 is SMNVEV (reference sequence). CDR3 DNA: TGTGCCCGCAGTACAGACAGGGGGGCCTATGGCTACACCTTC. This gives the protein CARSTDRGAYGYTF.

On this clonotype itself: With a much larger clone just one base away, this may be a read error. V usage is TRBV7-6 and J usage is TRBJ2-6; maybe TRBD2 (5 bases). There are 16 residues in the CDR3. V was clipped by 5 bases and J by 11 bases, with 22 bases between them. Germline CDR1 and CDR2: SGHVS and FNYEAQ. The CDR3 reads CASSVGVGSPAHVLTF. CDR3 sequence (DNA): TGTGCCAGCAGCGTAGGAGTAGGGAGCCCCGCCCACGTCCTGACTTTC.

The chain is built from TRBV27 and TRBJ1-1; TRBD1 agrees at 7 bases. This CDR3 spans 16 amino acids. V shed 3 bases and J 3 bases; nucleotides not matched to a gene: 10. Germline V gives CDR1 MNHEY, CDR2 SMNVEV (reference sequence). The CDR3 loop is CASSFRTGAHDTEAFF. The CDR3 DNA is TGTGCCAGCAGTTTCCGAACAGGGGCCCACGACACTGAAGCTTTCTTT.

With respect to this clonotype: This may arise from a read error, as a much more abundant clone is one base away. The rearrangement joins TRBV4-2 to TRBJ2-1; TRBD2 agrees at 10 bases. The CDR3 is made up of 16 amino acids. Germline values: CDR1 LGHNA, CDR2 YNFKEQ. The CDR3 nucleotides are TGTGCCAGCAGCCAAGAGAGCGGGAGGGCCGACGATGAGCAGGTCTTC. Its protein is CASSQESGRADDEQVF.

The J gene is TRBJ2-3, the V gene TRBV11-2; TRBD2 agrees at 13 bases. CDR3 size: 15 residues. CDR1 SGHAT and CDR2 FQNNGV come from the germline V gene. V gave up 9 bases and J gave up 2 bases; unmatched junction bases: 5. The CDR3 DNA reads TGTGCCAGTGGGACTAGCGGGATCCCCACAGATACGCAGTATTTT. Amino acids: CASGTSGIPTDTQYF. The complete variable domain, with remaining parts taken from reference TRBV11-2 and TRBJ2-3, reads EAGVAQSPRYKIIEKRQSVAFWCNPISGHATLYWYQQILGQGPKLLIQFQNNGVVDDSQLPKDRFSAERLKGVDSTLKIQPAKLEDSAVYLCASGTSGIPTDTQYFGPGTRLTVL.

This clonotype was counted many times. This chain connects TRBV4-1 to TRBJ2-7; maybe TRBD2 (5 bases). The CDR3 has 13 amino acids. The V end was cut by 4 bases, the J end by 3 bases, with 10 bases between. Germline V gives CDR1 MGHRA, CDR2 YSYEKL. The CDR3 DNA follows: TGCGCCAGCAGCCCCCCCGGGGTCTACGAGCAGTACTTC. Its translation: CASSPPGVYEQYF.

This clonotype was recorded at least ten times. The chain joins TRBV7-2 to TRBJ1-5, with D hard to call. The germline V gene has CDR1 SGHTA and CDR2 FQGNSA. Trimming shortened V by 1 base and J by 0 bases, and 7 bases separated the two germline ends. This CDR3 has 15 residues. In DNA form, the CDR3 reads TGTGCCAGCAGCTTAGAAGATTATAGCAATCAGCCCCAGCATTTT. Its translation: CASSLEDYSNQPQHF.

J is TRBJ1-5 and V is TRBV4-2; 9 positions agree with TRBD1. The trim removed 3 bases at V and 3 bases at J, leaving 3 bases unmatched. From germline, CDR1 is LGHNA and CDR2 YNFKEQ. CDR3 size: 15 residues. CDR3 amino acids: CASSQRDRDNQPQHF. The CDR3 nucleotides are TGTGCCAGCAGCCAGAGGGACAGGGACAATCAGCCCCAGCATTTT.

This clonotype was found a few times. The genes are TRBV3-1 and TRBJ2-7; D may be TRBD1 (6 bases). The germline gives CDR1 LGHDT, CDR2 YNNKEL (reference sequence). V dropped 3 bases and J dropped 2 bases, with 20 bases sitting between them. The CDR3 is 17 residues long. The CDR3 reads CASSQKGVWGSPYEQYF. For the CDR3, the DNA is TGTGCCAGCAGCCAGAAGGGGGTCTGGGGAAGCCCCTACGAGCAGTACTTC.